A selection of T cell receptor beta chains follows, all from one sample in a study of cytomegalovirus exposure and HLA in healthy donors. The protocol was immunoSEQ multiplex PCR, while the TCRdb copy is restricted to in-frame clones and leaves out a portion. The sample carries fewer than 250,000 clones, around nine tenths recorded once. Sequencing was performed on PBMCs. The receptors shown here come from a woman aged 18-29 years in good health and CMV-seronegative. Both conserved end residues are part of each CDR3. A D gene is named only where the DNA matches it firmly. Expanded clones get a size class; other rows say once, few or many, or leave the size out.

D: NA; V: TRBV4-1; size: NA; J: TRBJ1-3; DNA: TGCGCCAGCAGCCAGGGCCCTGGAAACACCATATATTTT; CDR3: CASSQGPGNTIYF
D: NA; V: TRBV27; size: NA; J: TRBJ2-7; DNA: TGTGCCAGCAGCGACTCCACTAGGGTTTACTACGAGCAGTACTTC; CDR3: CASSDSTRVYYEQYF
D: TRBD2; V: TRBV2; size: once; J: TRBJ2-1; DNA: TGTGCCAGCAGGACCGGGACTAGCGGGTCAAATGAGCAGTTCTTC; CDR3: CASRTGTSGSNEQFF
D: NA; V: TRBV28; size: once; J: TRBJ1-1; DNA: TGTGCCAGCACTGAAGGGGTGAGCACTGAAGCTTTCTTT; CDR3: CASTEGVSTEAFF
D: TRBD1; V: TRBV30; size: NA; J: TRBJ1-4; DNA: TGTGCCTGGAGTGAGACAGGGTTCGAAACTAATGAAAAACTGTTTTTT; CDR3: CAWSETGFETNEKLFF
D: TRBD2; V: TRBV7-2; size: NA; J: TRBJ2-7; DNA: TGTGCCAGCAGCTTATTAGCGGGAGGGGGGGAGCAGTACTTC; CDR3: CASSLLAGGGEQYF
D: NA; V: TRBV11-3; size: NA; J: TRBJ1-6; DNA: TGTGCCAGCAGCTTATCGGGATCACCCCTCCACTTT; CDR3: CASSLSGSPLHF
D: NA; V: TRBV6-1; size: once; J: TRBJ1-2; DNA: TGTGCCAGCAGTCCAGGGTATGGCTACACCTTC; CDR3: CASSPGYGYTF
D: NA; V: TRBV6-5; size: many; J: TRBJ1-4; DNA: TGTGCCAGCAGCCGGGGGTGGACTAATGAAAAACTGTTTTTT; CDR3: CASSRGWTNEKLFF
D: TRBD2; V: TRBV5-4; size: NA; J: TRBJ2-7; DNA: TGTGCCAGCAGGGCCGGGGGGGCCACCTACGAGCAGTACTTC; CDR3: CASRAGGATYEQYF
D: NA; V: TRBV6-5; size: NA; J: TRBJ2-7; DNA: TGTGCCAGCAGCCTCTCCGGGAACGAGCAGTACTTC; CDR3: CASSLSGNEQYF
D: NA; V: TRBV6-5; size: NA; J: TRBJ1-5; DNA: TGTGCCAGCAGTTACTCGGGGGCGGATCAGCCCCAGCATTTT; CDR3: CASSYSGADQPQHF
D: TRBD1; V: TRBV7-3; size: NA; J: TRBJ2-7; DNA: TGTGCCAGCAGCCCAAGGGACAGGGGGCAGTCCACTAGCTCCTACGAGCAGTACTTC; CDR3: CASSPRDRGQSTSSYEQYF